This is a list of T cell receptor beta chains from one sample in a study of tumour-infiltrating T cells in Burkitt lymphoma. Repertoires were generated with immunoSEQ multiplex PCR, while TCRdb's copy carries only in-frame clones and drops some. The repertoire has hundreds of clones, more than 35% of them found once; the top ten carry around 5%. The sequenced sample consisted of tumor tissue. Receptors originate from a human donor with Burkitt lymphoma. Both conserved end residues are part of each CDR3. A D gene is named only where the DNA matches it firmly.

v_gene | d_gene | CDR3aa
TRBV28 | . | CASSYNYDYTF
TRBV6-5 | . | CASTWRDRRGELFF
TRBV5-1 | . | CASSLRGGTDTQYF
TRBV5-8 | . | CASSLDAATQETQYF
TRBV5-1 | TRBD1 | CASSLAEGAIGNYGYTF
TRBV28 | TRBD1 | CASSGQVDQPQHF
TRBV9 | . | CASSPLWEGAPETQYF
TRBV19 | . | CATSPTQNTEAFF
TRBV18 | TRBD1 | CASSPLGQGPTEAFF
TRBV12-5 | . | CASGFGTTSTDTQYF
TRBV5-6 | TRBD2 | CASSLGGGDEQFF
TRBV9 | . | CASSPSSYNEQFF
TRBV4-1 | . | CASSQDFGGGTEAFF
TRBV28 | TRBD1 | CASSVDRADTEAFF
TRBV7-9 | . | CASSLAVGANTGELFF
TRBV15 | . | CATSRVGTGTNEKLFF
TRBV7-2 | . | CASSLTVGLEFEQYF
TRBV1 | . | CTSSQDDGTRYPSKQFF
TRBV27 | . | CATLRNTEAFF
TRBV11-2 | . | CASSPRDGGPEQYF
TRBV27 | TRBD1 | CASSLGTGGEQYF
TRBV21-1 | . | CASSKCGYRLDTQYF
TRBV9 | . | CASSVGGANYGYTF
TRBV15 | TRBD1 | CATSRVPPWMGQGNSPLHF
TRBV5-6 | . | CASSLVTQAKNIQYF
TRBV28 | . | CASRTGVPYNEQFF
TRBV28 | . | CASSEDYLPTYNEQFF
TRBV28 | . | CASSSTDWNTGELFF
TRBV4-2 | . | CASSQAKQTNQPQHF
TRBV20-1 | . | CSGYLNTEAFF
TRBV6-4 | . | CASSPGSGELFF
TRBV29-1 | TRBD2 | CSVAGLAGEETQYF
TRBV27 | . | CASSLVADATQYF
TRBV19 | . | CASSIRSFTSYNEQFF
TRBV28 | TRBD1 | CASSSGTGGKYEQYF
TRBV29-1 | TRBD1 | CSVEDRGEETQYF
TRBV6-5 | . | CASSGRGRSEQYF
TRBV4-3 | . | CASSQGILYNSPLHF
TRBV9 | . | CASSLEGVFYGYTF
TRBV7-8 | . | CAWGGRWSNQPQHF
TRBV7-8 | TRBD1 | CASSLGTGNTGELFF
TRBV18 | . | CASSRAYNKQFF
TRBV6-1 | . | CASSETFTANEKLFF
TRBV9 | . | CASSPSGPAQTYEQYF
TRBV27 | . | CASSFTSLGEQYF
TRBV7-9 | . | CASSLFGYYEQYF
TRBV29-1 | TRBD1 | CSVESGTGREQYF
TRBV29-1 | . | CSVTGGGASTEAFF
TRBV27 | . | CASSLTLNTEAFF
TRBV7-9 | . | CASSETNSYGYTF
TRBV2 | . | CASSSRSLLDSPLHF
TRBV18 | . | CASSGANTGELFF
TRBV4-1 | . | CASSQEGTDPYEQYF
TRBV27 | . | CASIRNTEAFF
TRBV5-1 | . | CASSLEGWANEKLFF
TRBV7-9 | . | CASSLPGNYGYTF
TRBV4-2 | . | CASSQDMAGPNPLHF
TRBV10-1 | . | CASSDLPNTGRREQFF
TRBV5-5 | . | CASSLVWRRGYEQYF
TRBV9 | . | CASSVAGGTASQETQYF